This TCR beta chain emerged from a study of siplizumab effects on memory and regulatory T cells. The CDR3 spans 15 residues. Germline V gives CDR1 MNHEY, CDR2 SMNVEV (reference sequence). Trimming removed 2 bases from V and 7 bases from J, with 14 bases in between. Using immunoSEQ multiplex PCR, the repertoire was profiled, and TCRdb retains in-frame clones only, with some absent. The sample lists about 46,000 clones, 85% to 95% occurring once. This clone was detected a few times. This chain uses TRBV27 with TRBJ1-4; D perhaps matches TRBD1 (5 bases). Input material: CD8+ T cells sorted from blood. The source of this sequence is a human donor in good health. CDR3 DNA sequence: TGTGCCAGCAGTTTACTGGGGGGGGGTGGTGAAAAACTGTTTTTT. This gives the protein CASSLLGGGGEKLFF.